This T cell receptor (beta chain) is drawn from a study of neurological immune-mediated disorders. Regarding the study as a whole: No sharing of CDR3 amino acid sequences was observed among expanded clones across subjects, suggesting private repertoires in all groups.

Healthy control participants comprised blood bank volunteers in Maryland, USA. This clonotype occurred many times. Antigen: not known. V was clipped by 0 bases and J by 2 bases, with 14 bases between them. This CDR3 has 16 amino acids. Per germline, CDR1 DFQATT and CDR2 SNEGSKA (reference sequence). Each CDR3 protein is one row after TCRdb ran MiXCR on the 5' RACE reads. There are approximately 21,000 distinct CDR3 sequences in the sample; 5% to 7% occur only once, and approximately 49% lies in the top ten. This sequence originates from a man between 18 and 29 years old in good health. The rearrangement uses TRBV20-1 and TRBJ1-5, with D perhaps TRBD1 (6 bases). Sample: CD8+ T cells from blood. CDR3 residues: CSARDWGAMGNQPQHF. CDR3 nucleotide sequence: TGCAGTGCTAGAGATTGGGGGGCTATGGGCAATCAGCCCCAGCATTTT.